Listed below are T cell receptor beta chains from one sample, sequenced in a study of blood T cell repertoires in COVID-19. Repertoires were generated with immunoSEQ multiplex PCR, while TCRdb's copy carries only in-frame clones and drops some. The sample carries roughly 100,000 clones, 70% to 90% recorded once. Sequencing was carried out using peripheral blood. The receptors originated from a human donor in a cohort sampled during active COVID-19. The CDR3 runs from the conserved cysteine through the conserved F or W. Fields, in order: V gene, J gene, clone size, D gene, CDR3 DNA, CDR3 protein. D genes are given only for firm matches. The size of a clone is reported for some rows only, either as once, few or many, or as a class for expanded clones.

TRBV18	TRBJ2-5	-	TRBD1	TGTGCCAGCTCTCCAGCACAGGGGCGAGAGACCCAGTACTTC	CASSPAQGRETQYF
TRBV5-8	TRBJ1-5	-	-	TGTGCCAGCAGTCAACAGGGTTCACACCAGCCCCAGCATTTT	CASSQQGSHQPQHF
TRBV6-2/TRBV6-3	TRBJ2-3	-	TRBD2	TGTGCCAGCAGTTTTGCGGGAGGGCCGTCAGATACGCAGTATTTT	CASSFAGGPSDTQYF
TRBV6-1	TRBJ1-6	medium-sized	-	TGTGCCAGCAGTGACCGGTGGAGTAATTCACCCCTCCACTTT	CASSDRWSNSPLHF
TRBV10-1	TRBJ2-7	-	TRBD1	TGCGCCAGCAGCGGGGGGACAGGGACCGAGCAGTACTTC	CASSGGTGTEQYF
TRBV9	TRBJ2-3	-	-	TGTGCCAGCTCCCCGTCGGCTAGCAGAAGCACAGATACGCAGTATTTT	CASSPSASRSTDTQYF
TRBV7-9	TRBJ1-2	-	TRBD1	TGTGCCAGCAGCCGACAGGGGAGGGACTATGGCTACACCTTC	CASSRQGRDYGYTF
TRBV5-1	TRBJ1-2	-	-	TGCGCCAGCAGCTTGATTGAGGGGACACCCTATGGCTACACCTTC	CASSLIEGTPYGYTF
TRBV5-4	TRBJ2-1	-	-	TGTGCCAGCAGATTGGGGAGAGACAATGAGCAGTTCTTC	CASRLGRDNEQFF
TRBV7-9	TRBJ2-2	-	-	TGTGCCAGCAGCTGGGAGGCGGACGGGGAGCTGTTTTTT	CASSWEADGELFF
TRBV9	TRBJ2-5	-	-	TGTGCCAGCAGCCTGAGGGGGGGACGGGAGACCCAGTACTTC	CASSLRGGRETQYF
TRBV27	TRBJ1-5	-	-	TGTGCCAGCAGTCTCCGACAGGATCAGCCCCAGCATTTT	CASSLRQDQPQHF
TRBV19	TRBJ2-3	-	TRBD2	TGTGCCAGTAGTATAGCCGGACTAGGCACAGATACGCAGTATTTT	CASSIAGLGTDTQYF
TRBV9	TRBJ2-7	-	TRBD1	TGTGCCAGCAGCGTAGGGACAGGCACCTACGAGCAGTACTTC	CASSVGTGTYEQYF
TRBV5-1	TRBJ1-2	-	TRBD1	TGCGCCAGCAGCCTCGGACAGGGGCGGCCTAACTATGGCTACACCTTC	CASSLGQGRPNYGYTF
TRBV29-1	TRBJ1-2	-	-	TGCAGCGCCCTGGGGGGGTCCGGCTACACCTTC	CSALGGSGYTF
TRBV27	TRBJ2-5	-	TRBD2	TGTGCCAGCAGTTCCCGACTAGCGTGGCAAGAGACCCAGTACTTC	CASSSRLAWQETQYF
TRBV5-6	TRBJ1-5	-	TRBD1	TGTGCCAGCAGCTTCGACAGGGGTAGCAATCAGCCCCAGCATTTT	CASSFDRGSNQPQHF
TRBV6-5	TRBJ2-5	-	-	TGTGCCAGCAGTTCCGGGGTATTCCAAGAGACCCAGTACTTC	CASSSGVFQETQYF
TRBV7-9	TRBJ1-4	few	-	TGTGCCAGCAGCCCTACCGGACTGCCTAATGAAAAACTGTTTTTT	CASSPTGLPNEKLFF
TRBV5-1	TRBJ2-3	medium-sized	TRBD1	TGCGCCAGCAGATCAGGGGGCGATTATGATACGCAGTATTTT	CASRSGGDYDTQYF
TRBV6-2/TRBV6-3	TRBJ1-1	-	-	TGTGCCAGCAGCCGTCTCTGGAACACTGAAGCTTTCTTT	CASSRLWNTEAFF
TRBV7-9	TRBJ2-6	-	-	TGTGCCAGCAGCCGGACGGGGAGCTCTGGGGCCAACGTCCTGACTTTC	CASSRTGSSGANVLTF
TRBV27	TRBJ1-1	-	-	TGTGCCAGCAGTTTCCGCCCCAATAGGAGGTCCAACACTGAAGCTTTCTTT	CASSFRPNRRSNTEAFF
TRBV11-2	TRBJ1-6	-	TRBD1	TGTGCCAGCAGGTTGGACGGGACAGGCCGATGGGGACCCCTCCACTTT	CASRLDGTGRWGPLHF
TRBV29-1	TRBJ2-3	-	TRBD2	TGCAGCGTTGAGGGACTAGCGGGGGCGCGCACAGATACGCAGTATTTT	CSVEGLAGARTDTQYF
TRBV6-1	TRBJ2-7	-	TRBD1	TGTGCCAGCAGTGAAGCGGGGACAGGGGGCTACGAGCAGTACTTC	CASSEAGTGGYEQYF
TRBV2	TRBJ2-7	-	TRBD1	TGTGCCAGCAGTTCCGGGACAGGGATCCACGAGCAGTACTTC	CASSSGTGIHEQYF
TRBV5-1	TRBJ2-3	-	TRBD2	TGCGCCAGCAGCCCCACTAGCGGGACGCCCCCATCAGATACGCAGTATTTT	CASSPTSGTPPSDTQYF
TRBV30	TRBJ2-5	-	TRBD2	TGTGCCCGGAAGGACGGGACTAGCGGGGGAGGAGAGACCCAGTACTTC	CARKDGTSGGGETQYF
TRBV15	TRBJ2-3	-	-	TGTGCCATAAGGGCGGGGCCCCTCACACCGGATACGCAGTATTTT	CAIRAGPLTPDTQYF
TRBV6-5	TRBJ1-3	-	-	TGTGTCGTAGGAGGGCTAGCTGGAAACACCATATATTTT	CVVGGLAGNTIYF
TRBV5-1	TRBJ2-7	-	-	TGCGCCAGCAGCTTGGATTTGGAGGTTTACGAGCAGTACTTC	CASSLDLEVYEQYF
TRBV28	TRBJ2-7	-	TRBD1	TGTGCCAGCAGTTTAGCTGGGACAGCCTCCTACGAGCAGTACTTC	CASSLAGTASYEQYF
TRBV11-3	TRBJ1-1	few	-	TGTGCCAGCAGCCAAGGGGGTAGTGCTTTCTTT	CASSQGGSAFF
TRBV30	TRBJ1-1	-	-	TGTGCCTGGGGGGGAACAGGGATTTTGAACACTGAAGCTTTCTTT	CAWGGTGILNTEAFF
TRBV19	TRBJ2-7	-	TRBD1	TGTGCCAGCCGGACAGGGTCTACTCCCTACGAGCAGTACTTC	CASRTGSTPYEQYF
TRBV27	TRBJ2-1	-	-	TGTGCCAGCAGTTTGGGGCAGGCATACAATGAGCAGTTCTTC	CASSLGQAYNEQFF
TRBV28	TRBJ2-3	-	-	TGTGCCAGCTTTGCTGGGGGGGATACGCAGTATTTT	CASFAGGDTQYF
TRBV12-3/TRBV12-4	TRBJ2-5	-	-	TGTGCCAGCGGAGGACAGCAAGAGACCCAGTACTTC	CASGGQQETQYF
TRBV4-3	TRBJ2-7	-	TRBD2	TGCGCCAGCAGCCAAGCGTGGACTAGCGGCTCCTACGAGCAGTACTTC	CASSQAWTSGSYEQYF
TRBV7-2	TRBJ2-5	few	TRBD2	TGTGCCAGCAGCTTAGTAGCGGGCGACGAAGAGACCCAGTACTTC	CASSLVAGDEETQYF
TRBV19	TRBJ2-3	-	TRBD2	TGTGCCAGTAGTATGACTAGCGGGAGGCCAGATACGCAGTATTTT	CASSMTSGRPDTQYF
TRBV11-3	TRBJ2-1	-	TRBD2	TGTGCCAGCAGCTTAGGGCTAGCGGTTTACAATGAGCAGTTCTTC	CASSLGLAVYNEQFF
TRBV7-2	TRBJ2-2	few	TRBD1	TGTGCCAGCAGCCCCCAGGGGGTCGGGGAGCTGTTTTTT	CASSPQGVGELFF
TRBV19	TRBJ2-3	-	TRBD2	TGTGCCAGTAGCGGAAGGACTAGCGGGGGTTTGGATACGCAGTATTTT	CASSGRTSGGLDTQYF
TRBV6-5	TRBJ1-2	-	-	TGTGCCAGCAGTACACAGGGATATGGCTATGGCTACACCTTC	CASSTQGYGYGYTF
TRBV7-9	TRBJ2-1	-	TRBD2	TGTGCCAGCAGCCTCGGGGCTAGCGGGACCAAAGAGCAGTTCTTC	CASSLGASGTKEQFF
TRBV2	TRBJ2-6	once	-	TGTGCCAGCACATCAGGGGCTGGGGCCAACGTCCTGACTTTC	CASTSGAGANVLTF
TRBV29-1	TRBJ1-2	-	-	TGCAGCGTTGACGAGGGCTATGGCTACACCTTC	CSVDEGYGYTF
TRBV6-6	TRBJ1-5	once	-	TGTGCCAGCAGCCTCTTATGGGGCGGCAATCAGCCCCAGCATTTT	CASSLLWGGNQPQHF
TRBV28	TRBJ2-7	once	-	TGTGCCAGCAGGGACAACTACGAGCAGTACTTC	CASRDNYEQYF
TRBV18	TRBJ1-1	-	-	TGTGCCAGCTCACCATCTAGCATCATGAACACTGAAGCTTTCTTT	CASSPSSIMNTEAFF
TRBV7-9	TRBJ2-1	-	TRBD2	TGTGCCAGCAGCTTATCTAGCGGGACATACAATGAGCAGTTCTTC	CASSLSSGTYNEQFF
TRBV4-2	TRBJ1-2	few	-	TGTGCCAGCAGCCAAGGCGACTATGGCTACACCTTC	CASSQGDYGYTF
TRBV7-9	TRBJ2-2	-	TRBD2	TGTGCCAGCAGCTTCGGGCTAGCGGTCGCCGGGGAGCTGTTTTTT	CASSFGLAVAGELFF
TRBV5-1	TRBJ1-6	once	-	TGCGCCAGCAGCTGGGGGGGCAGGGAGAATTCACCCCTCCACTTT	CASSWGGRENSPLHF
TRBV13	TRBJ1-2	-	TRBD1	TGTGCCAGCAGCATATATTCCGGGACAGGGGACGACGACGATGGCTACACCTTC	CASSIYSGTGDDDDGYTF
TRBV24-1	TRBJ2-5	-	TRBD1	TGTGCCACCAGTGATGGACAGGGCGTTTTGGAGACCCAGTACTTC	CATSDGQGVLETQYF